The 21 T cell receptor beta chains below all came from one sample that was sequenced in a study of blood T cell repertoires in COVID-19. Profiled with immunoSEQ multiplex PCR; TCRdb holds only in-frame clones, not every one. The sample consists of approximately 270,000 clones, approximately 89% of them appearing once. Sequencing was done on a sample of PBMCs or T cells enriched from blood (not recorded which). All receptors come from a man in his forties or fifties who had been exposed to COVID-19.

The V call is TRBV5-1, the J call TRBJ2-3; 7 bases align to TRBD1. The CDR3 is made up of 16 amino acids. Germline CDR1 and CDR2: SGHRS and YFSETQ. V lost 4 bases to trimming and J lost 5 bases; unmatched junction nucleotides: 13. DNA of the CDR3: TGCGCCAGCAGCGAGCATGGACAGGTGACCGGAGATACGCAGTATTTT. It encodes CASSEHGQVTGDTQYF.

A remark on this clone: Within the sample, other DNA sequences also encode this same CDR3. This chain links TRBV5-1 with TRBJ1-1; D is unresolved. V lost 2 bases and J lost 1, with 6 bases in between. Germline values: CDR1 SGHRS, CDR2 YFSETQ. This CDR3 is 13 amino acids long. The CDR3 nucleotides are TGCGCCAGCAGCTTTACCGGGAACACTGAAGCTTTCTTT. Its translation: CASSFTGNTEAFF.

V is TRBV14 and J is TRBJ2-7, with D maybe TRBD1 (5 bases). The CDR3 extends over 14 amino acids. CDR1 SGHDN and CDR2 FVKESK come from the germline V gene. V was shortened by 4 bases and J by 5 bases, with 15 bases between the two germline ends. CDR3 protein: CASSLNIGDHEQYF. The CDR3 nucleotides are TGTGCCAGCAGCCTCAACATAGGGGATCACGAGCAGTACTTC.

This clone was seen only once. The chain recombines TRBV2 with TRBJ2-1; D remains ambiguous. The CDR3 length is 16 residues. The germline V and J ends were trimmed by 3 bases and 2 bases, with 14 bases remaining between them. Germline CDR1 SNHLY, CDR2 FYNNEI. The CDR3 region has the DNA TGTGCCAGCAGTGACCCCAGCCTAGTACCCTACAATGAGCAGTTCTTC. This gives the protein CASSDPSLVPYNEQFF.

J is TRBJ2-1 and V is TRBV6-1, with TRBD2 matching over 7 bases. V was pared by 2 bases and J by 12 bases, with 4 bases of the junction left unmatched. The V gene's germline CDR1 is MNHNS and CDR2 SASEGT. This CDR3 region has 12 residues. The CDR3 is CASSELSGGQFF. The CDR3 DNA reads as TGTGCCAGCAGTGAACTTTCGGGAGGGCAGTTCTTC.

This rearrangement joins TRBV28 to TRBJ1-2; D remains ambiguous. CDR1 and CDR2 from the germline V gene are MDHEN and SYDVKM. The V gene lost 1 base and the J gene lost 6 bases, with 6 bases spanning the gap. The CDR3 has 12 residues. CDR3: CASSLSLDGYTF. CDR3 DNA: TGTGCCAGCAGTTTATCTTTAGATGGCTACACCTTC.

The gene calls are TRBV24-1 and TRBJ2-1, with D perhaps matching TRBD1 (5 bases). V lost 4 bases, J lost 8 bases, and 11 bases lay in between. The CDR3 is 13 amino acids. The germline V gene encodes CDR1 KGHDR and CDR2 SFDVKD. CDR3 DNA: TGTGCCACCAGTGACCCAGGGTACGATGAGCAGTTCTTC. It yields the protein CATSDPGYDEQFF.

This rearrangement joins TRBV28 to TRBJ1-2; 7 bases fit TRBD1. Germline values: CDR1 MDHEN, CDR2 SYDVKM. V gave up 6 bases and J gave up 2 bases; unmatched junction bases: 9. The CDR3 length is 15 residues. CDR3 nucleotides: TGTGCCAGCAGCCAAACAGGGGTGGTAAACTATGGCTACACCTTC. Its translation is CASSQTGVVNYGYTF.

The V and J genes are TRBV6-5 and TRBJ2-7; tentative D call: TRBD1 (6 bases). This CDR3 contains 14 residues. V dropped 6 bases and J dropped 2 bases, with 14 bases sitting between them. Germline V gene lookup returns CDR1 MNHEY and CDR2 SVGAGI. The CDR3 sequence: CASSHGQGTYEQYF. The DNA for the CDR3 is TGTGCCAGCAGCCACGGGCAGGGGACCTACGAGCAGTACTTC.

The chain joins TRBV29-1 to TRBJ2-7; 9 bases align to TRBD2. The V and J ends lost 4 bases and 7 bases, in that order; junction bases with no gene match: 11. CDR1 and CDR2 (germline): SQVTM, ANQGSEA. CDR3 length: 14 residues. This CDR3 reads CSVGDSGSLDEQYF. The CDR3 nucleotides are TGCAGCGTTGGAGATAGCGGGAGTCTCGATGAGCAGTACTTC.

The CDR3 sequence is CATSSSDRSRTNYGYTF. The DNA for the CDR3 is TGTGCCACCAGCAGTTCGGACAGAAGTCGAACTAACTATGGCTACACCTTC. The chain employs TRBV15 and TRBJ1-2; tentatively, D is TRBD1 (6 bases). This CDR3 has 17 amino acids. In germline, CDR1 is LNHNV, CDR2 YYDKDF (reference sequence). V lost 3 bases, J lost 0 bases, and 17 bases lay in between.

The rearrangement uses TRBV7-9 and TRBJ1-4, with D perhaps TRBD1 (6 bases). Trimming removed 5 bases at V and 5 bases at J, with 12 bases between. Looked up from germline, CDR1 is SEHNR and CDR2 is FQNEAQ (reference sequence). This CDR3 has 14 residues. The CDR3 is CASSTRQENEKLFF. DNA of the CDR3: TGTGCCAGCAGCACTCGACAGGAGAATGAAAAACTGTTTTTT.

The J gene is TRBJ1-2, the V gene TRBV11-3; 8 bases line up with TRBD1. CDR3 length equals 14 residues. Per germline, CDR1 SGHNT and CDR2 YENEEA. Trimming took 5 bases from V and 4 from J; bases not matched to a gene: 6. In nucleotides, the CDR3 is TGTGCCAGCAGCCCGGGACAGGTTAGCTATGGCTACACCTTC. Residues: CASSPGQVSYGYTF.

The gene calls are TRBV28 and TRBJ1-2; D is ambiguous. Trimming cost V 1 base and J 4 bases, with 4 bases left between them. The CDR3 is 12 amino acids. The germline V gene encodes CDR1 MDHEN and CDR2 SYDVKM. The CDR3 region is CASSLLSYGYTF. As DNA, the CDR3 is TGTGCCAGCAGTTTATTGAGCTATGGCTACACCTTC.

The gene calls are TRBV7-2 and TRBJ2-4, with 7 nucleotides matching TRBD2. CDR1 is SGHTA, CDR2 FQGNSA, per germline. CDR3 length equals 14 residues. Losses at the gene ends were 8 bases for V and 4 bases for J; bases not matched to a gene: 8. The CDR3 loop is CASSGAGKKNIQYF. The CDR3 DNA reads TGTGCCAGCTCGGGAGCGGGAAAAAAAAACATTCAGTACTTC. The full variable domain, its missing parts supplied by reference TRBV7-2 and TRBJ2-4, is GAGVSQSPSNKVTEKGKDVELRCDPISGHTALYWYRQSLGQGLEFLIYFQGNSAPDKSGLPSDRFSAERTGGSVSTLTIQRTQQEDSAVYLCASSGAGKKNIQYFGAGTRLSVL.

V gene TRBV7-8 combines with J gene TRBJ1-1; D is undetermined. V shed 1 base and J shed 3 bases, with 12 bases lying between them. The germline gives CDR1 SGHVS, CDR2 FQNEAQ. The CDR3 runs 15 residues. The CDR3 spells CASSLGSISHTEAFF. Written as DNA, the CDR3 is TGTGCCAGCAGCTTAGGATCTATCTCGCACACTGAAGCTTTCTTT.

V usage is TRBV9 and J usage is TRBJ2-7; 11 bases align to TRBD2. Trimming cost V 0 bases and J 6 bases; bases outside gene matches: 11. Germline loops: CDR1 SGDLS, CDR2 YYNGEE. The CDR3 is made up of 17 amino acids. The CDR3 loop reads CASSVEASGRQAGEQYF. CDR3 nucleotide sequence: TGTGCCAGCAGCGTAGAGGCTAGCGGGAGGCAAGCCGGCGAGCAGTACTTC.

The CDR3 here is CAWSVPDRVGQPQHF. CDR3 in DNA: TGTGCCTGGAGTGTACCGGACAGGGTGGGTCAGCCCCAGCATTTT. The chain couples TRBV30 to TRBJ1-5; 8 nucleotides match TRBD1. This CDR3 comprises 15 residues. CDR1 GTSNPN and CDR2 SVGIG come from the germline V gene (reference sequence). V lost 0 bases and J lost 6; bases outside the gene matches: 7.

The V and J genes are TRBV5-5 and TRBJ2-5, with 9 bases fitting TRBD2. The germline V gene has CDR1 SGHKS and CDR2 YYEKEE (reference sequence). CDR3 length: 14 residues. With V trimmed by 4 bases and J by 3 bases, 4 bases remained unmatched. CDR3 sequence (DNA): TGTGCCAGCAGCCCCGGACTAGCGAAAGAGACCCAGTACTTC. It is translated as CASSPGLAKETQYF.

V usage is TRBV30 and J usage is TRBJ1-4, with 9 bases lining up with TRBD1. V gave up 4 bases and J gave up 0 bases; unmatched junction bases: 3. CDR3 length: 15 amino acids. Per germline, CDR1 GTSNPN and CDR2 SVGIG (reference sequence). The CDR3 loop is CAWNRGLATNEKLFF. The CDR3 coding sequence is TGTGCCTGGAACAGGGGGCTGGCAACTAATGAAAAACTGTTTTTT.

This rearrangement joins TRBV6-5 to TRBJ1-3; D is undetermined. The germline gives CDR1 MNHEY, CDR2 SVGAGI. CDR3 length equals 14 residues. The V end was cut by 6 bases, the J end by 0 bases, with 9 bases between. The CDR3 region is CASRVRSSGNTIYF. CDR3 bases: TGTGCCAGCAGAGTAAGGAGCTCTGGAAACACCATATATTTT.